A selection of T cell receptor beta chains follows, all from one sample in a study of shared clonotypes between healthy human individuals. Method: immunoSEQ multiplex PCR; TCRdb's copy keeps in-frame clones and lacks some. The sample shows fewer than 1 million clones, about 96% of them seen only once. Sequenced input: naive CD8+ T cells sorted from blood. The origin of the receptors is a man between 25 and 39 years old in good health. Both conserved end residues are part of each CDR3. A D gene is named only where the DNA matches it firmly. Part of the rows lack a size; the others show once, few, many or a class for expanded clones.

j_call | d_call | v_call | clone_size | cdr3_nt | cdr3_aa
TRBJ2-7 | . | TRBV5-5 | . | TGTGCCAGCAGCTCCTCCAATTGGGCTAGCCCGACCTACGAGCAGTACTTC | CASSSSNWASPTYEQYF
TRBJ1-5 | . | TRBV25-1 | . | TGTGCCTTTCCACCCTGGGGAGAATCGGCCACTCGGCAGCCCCAGCATTTT | CAFPPWGESATRQPQHF
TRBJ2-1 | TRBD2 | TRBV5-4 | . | TGTGCCAGCAGCTTGGAGGGACTAGCGAGGAATGAGCAGTTCTTC | CASSLEGLARNEQFF
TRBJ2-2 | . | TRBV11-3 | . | TGTGCCAGCAGCCAGAGGAACACCGGGGAGCTGTTTTTT | CASSQRNTGELFF
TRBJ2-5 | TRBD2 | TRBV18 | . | TGTGCCAGCTCACCTCCGGGACTAGCGGGAGTGAGGGCCCAAGAGACCCAGTACTTC | CASSPPGLAGVRAQETQYF
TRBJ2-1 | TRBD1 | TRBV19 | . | TGTGCCAGTAGTGAGACAGGGTTGTACAATGAGCAGTTCTTC | CASSETGLYNEQFF
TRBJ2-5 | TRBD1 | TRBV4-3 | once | TGCGCCAGCAGCCAAGAACCGGGACAGGGGACGGGGGAGACCCAGTACTTC | CASSQEPGQGTGETQYF
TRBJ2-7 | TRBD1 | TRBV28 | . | TGTGCCAGCAGTCCCCAGGACAGGGACGACGAGCAGTACTTC | CASSPQDRDDEQYF
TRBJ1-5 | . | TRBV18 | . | TGTGCCAGCTCACCACGAGGGCAGAGCAATCAGCCCCAGCATTTT | CASSPRGQSNQPQHF
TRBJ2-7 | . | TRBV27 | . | TGTGCCAGCACAAACATGGGAAACTACGAGCAGTACTTC | CASTNMGNYEQYF
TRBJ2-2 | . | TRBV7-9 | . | TGTGCCAGCAGCTTAGTGCAGGCTGGTCCTTGGGGAACCGGGGAGCTGTTTTTT | CASSLVQAGPWGTGELFF
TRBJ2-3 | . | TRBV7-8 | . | TGTGCCAGCAGCTTAGAGGCAGGGAAGGGCACAGATACGCAGTATTTT | CASSLEAGKGTDTQYF
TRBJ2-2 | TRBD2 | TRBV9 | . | TGTGCCAGCAGCGTTAGCGGGAGAAGGACCGGGGAGCTGTTTTTT | CASSVSGRRTGELFF
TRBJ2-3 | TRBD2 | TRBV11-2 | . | TGTGCCAGCATATCCGGGACTAGCGGGAGGCGGACAGATACGCAGTATTTT | CASISGTSGRRTDTQYF
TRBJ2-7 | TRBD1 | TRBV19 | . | TGTGCCAGTAGCCCCGGGACAGGGGGCTTCCACGAGCAGTACTTC | CASSPGTGGFHEQYF
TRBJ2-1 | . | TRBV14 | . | TGTGCCAGCAGCCAAGATCGATGGGTCTCTAGAGGCGCCTACAATGAGCAGTTCTTC | CASSQDRWVSRGAYNEQFF
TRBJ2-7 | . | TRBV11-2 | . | TGTGCCAGCAGTTTGGGCGGACGATCCTACGAGCAGTACTTC | CASSLGGRSYEQYF
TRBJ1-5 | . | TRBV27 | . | TGTGCCAGCAGTTTAAATCCCGGCGGTCAGCCCCAGCATTTT | CASSLNPGGQPQHF
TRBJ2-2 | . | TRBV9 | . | TGTGCCAGCAGCGTAGTCGGTGGGAACACCGGGGAGCTGTTTTTT | CASSVVGGNTGELFF
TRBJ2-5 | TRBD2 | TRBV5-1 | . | TGCGCCAGCAGCTTGGCCTTAACTAGCGGAAAAACTCAAGAGACCCAGTACTTC | CASSLALTSGKTQETQYF
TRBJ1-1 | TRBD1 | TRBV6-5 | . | TGTGCCAGCAGTCCGACAGGGTCAAGGACTGAAGCTTTCTTT | CASSPTGSRTEAFF
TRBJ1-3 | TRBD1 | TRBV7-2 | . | TGTGCCAGCAGCCCGGGACAGGCCTCTGGAAACACCATATATTTT | CASSPGQASGNTIYF
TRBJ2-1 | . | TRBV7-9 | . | TGTGCCAGCAGCTTAGTACTACAGGGTTGGTACAATGAGCAGTTCTTC | CASSLVLQGWYNEQFF
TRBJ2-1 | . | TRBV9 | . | TGTGCCAGCAGCGCCGCGGGGTACTCCTACAATGAGCAGTTCTTC | CASSAAGYSYNEQFF
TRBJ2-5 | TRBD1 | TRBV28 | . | TGTGCCAGCAGCTCCGGGACAGGGGCGTTGCGAGAGACCCAGTACTTC | CASSSGTGALRETQYF
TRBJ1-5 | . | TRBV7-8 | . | TGTGCCAGCAGCTTAGACACAGGCCTCAATCAGCCCCAGCATTTT | CASSLDTGLNQPQHF
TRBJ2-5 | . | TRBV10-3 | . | TGTGCCATAACAGAATCTACCCAAGAGACCCAGTACTTC | CAITESTQETQYF
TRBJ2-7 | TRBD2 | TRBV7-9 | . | TGTGCCAGCAGCTTACGGACTAGCGGTTACGAGCAGTACTTC | CASSLRTSGYEQYF
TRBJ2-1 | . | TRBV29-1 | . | TGCAGCGTTGACGGGGGTAGGGTGAATGAGCAGTTCTTC | CSVDGGRVNEQFF
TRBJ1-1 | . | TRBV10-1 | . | TGCGCCAGCAGTGGGGTACAACAGGGATTTCAAGCTTTCTTT | CASSGVQQGFQAFF
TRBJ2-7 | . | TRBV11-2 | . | TGTGCCAGCAGCGATCTCGGGGAAACCTACTACGAGCAGTACTTC | CASSDLGETYYEQYF
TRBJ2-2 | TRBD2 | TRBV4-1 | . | TGCGCCAGCAGCCAAGATATTATCACTAGCGGATACACCGGGGAGCTGTTTTTT | CASSQDIITSGYTGELFF
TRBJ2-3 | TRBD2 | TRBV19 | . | TGTGCCACCCCCCGGGGACTAGCGGTCACAGATACGCAGTATTTT | CATPRGLAVTDTQYF
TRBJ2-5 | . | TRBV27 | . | TGTGCCAGCAGTTTATCCCCCGGGGGAGAGACCCAGTACTTC | CASSLSPGGETQYF
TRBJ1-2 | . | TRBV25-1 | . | TGTGCCAGCAGTGGGGTAGGTTGGAGAGGCGACTATGGCTACACCTTC | CASSGVGWRGDYGYTF
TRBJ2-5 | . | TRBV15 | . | TGTGCCACCAGCAACGTCCGGGGGATCCAAGAGACCCAGTACTTC | CATSNVRGIQETQYF
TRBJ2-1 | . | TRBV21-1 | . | TGTGCCAGCAGCAACAGGCATTTTGGGGACAATGAGCAGTTCTTC | CASSNRHFGDNEQFF